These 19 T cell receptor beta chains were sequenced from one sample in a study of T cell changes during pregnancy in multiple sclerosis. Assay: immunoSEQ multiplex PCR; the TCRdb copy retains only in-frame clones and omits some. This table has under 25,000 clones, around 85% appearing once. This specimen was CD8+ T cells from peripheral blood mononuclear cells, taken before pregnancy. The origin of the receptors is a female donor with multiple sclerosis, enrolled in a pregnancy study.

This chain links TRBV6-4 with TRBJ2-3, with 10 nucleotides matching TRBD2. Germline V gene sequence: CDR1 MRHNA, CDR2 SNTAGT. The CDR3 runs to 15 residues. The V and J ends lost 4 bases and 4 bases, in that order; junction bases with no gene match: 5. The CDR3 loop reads CASSAASGSADTQYF. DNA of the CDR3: TGTGCCAGCAGTGCGGCTAGCGGGAGCGCAGATACGCAGTATTTT.

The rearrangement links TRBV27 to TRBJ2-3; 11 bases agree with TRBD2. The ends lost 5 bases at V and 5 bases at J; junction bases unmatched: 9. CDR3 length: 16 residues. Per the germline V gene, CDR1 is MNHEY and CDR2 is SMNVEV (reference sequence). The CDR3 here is CASSPVAGGVGDTQYF. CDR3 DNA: TGTGCCAGCAGTCCCGTAGCGGGAGGGGTTGGAGATACGCAGTATTTT.

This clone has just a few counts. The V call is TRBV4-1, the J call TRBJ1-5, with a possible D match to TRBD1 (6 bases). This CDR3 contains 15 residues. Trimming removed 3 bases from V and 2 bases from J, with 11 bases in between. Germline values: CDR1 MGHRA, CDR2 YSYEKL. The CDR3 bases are TGCGCCAGCAGCCAGGGGACATTGGGCAATCAGCCCCAGCATTTT. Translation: CASSQGTLGNQPQHF.

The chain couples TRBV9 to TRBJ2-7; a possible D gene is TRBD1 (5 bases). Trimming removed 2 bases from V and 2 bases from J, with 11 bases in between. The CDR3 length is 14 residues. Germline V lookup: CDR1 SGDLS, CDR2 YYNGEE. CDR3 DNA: TGTGCCAGCAGCGTGTCAGGGCAAGCCTACGAGCAGTACTTC. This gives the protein CASSVSGQAYEQYF.

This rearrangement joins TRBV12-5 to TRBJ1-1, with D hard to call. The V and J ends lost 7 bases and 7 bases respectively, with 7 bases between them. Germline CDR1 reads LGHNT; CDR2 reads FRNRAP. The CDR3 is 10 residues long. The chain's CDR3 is CASVAVEAFF. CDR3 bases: TGTGCTAGTGTGGCAGTTGAAGCTTTCTTT.

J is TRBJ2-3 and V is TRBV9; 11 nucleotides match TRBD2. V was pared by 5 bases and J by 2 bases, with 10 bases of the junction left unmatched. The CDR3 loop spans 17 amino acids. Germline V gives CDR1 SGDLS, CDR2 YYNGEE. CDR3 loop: CASRPIPGLADTDTQYF. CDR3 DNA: TGTGCCAGCAGACCGATACCGGGACTAGCGGACACAGATACGCAGTATTTT.

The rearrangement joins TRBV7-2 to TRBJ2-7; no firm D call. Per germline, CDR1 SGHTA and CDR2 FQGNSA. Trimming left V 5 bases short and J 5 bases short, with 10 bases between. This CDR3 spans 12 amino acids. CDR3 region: CASSPLVDEQYF. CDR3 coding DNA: TGTGCCAGCAGCCCCCTAGTGGACGAGCAGTACTTC.

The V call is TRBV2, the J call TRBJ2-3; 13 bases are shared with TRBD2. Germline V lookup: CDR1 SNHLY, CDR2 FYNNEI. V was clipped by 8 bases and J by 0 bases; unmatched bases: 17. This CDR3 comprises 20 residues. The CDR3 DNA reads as TGTGCCAGCGAACTCCCACCGACTAGCGGGAGGCCGAGCAGCACAGATACGCAGTATTTT. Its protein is CASELPPTSGRPSSTDTQYF.

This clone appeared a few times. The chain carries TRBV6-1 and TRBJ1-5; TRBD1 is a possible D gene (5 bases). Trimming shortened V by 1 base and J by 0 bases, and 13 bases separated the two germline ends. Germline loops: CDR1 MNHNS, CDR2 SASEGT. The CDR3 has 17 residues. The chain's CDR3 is CASSEDETVYSNQPQHF. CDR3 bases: TGTGCCAGCAGTGAAGACGAGACAGTCTATAGCAATCAGCCCCAGCATTTT.

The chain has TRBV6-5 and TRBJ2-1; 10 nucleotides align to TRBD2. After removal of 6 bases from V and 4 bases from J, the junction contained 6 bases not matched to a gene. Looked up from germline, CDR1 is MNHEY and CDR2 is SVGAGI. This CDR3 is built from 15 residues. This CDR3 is CASRKGTSAYNEQFF. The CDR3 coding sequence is TGTGCCAGCAGAAAGGGGACTAGCGCTTACAATGAGCAGTTCTTC.

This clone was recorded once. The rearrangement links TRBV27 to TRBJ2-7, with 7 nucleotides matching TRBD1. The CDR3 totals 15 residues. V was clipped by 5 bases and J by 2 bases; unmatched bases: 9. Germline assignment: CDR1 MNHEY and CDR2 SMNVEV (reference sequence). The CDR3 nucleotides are TGTGCCAGCAGTCACCCGGGACAGACTCCCTACGAGCAGTACTTC. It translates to CASSHPGQTPYEQYF.

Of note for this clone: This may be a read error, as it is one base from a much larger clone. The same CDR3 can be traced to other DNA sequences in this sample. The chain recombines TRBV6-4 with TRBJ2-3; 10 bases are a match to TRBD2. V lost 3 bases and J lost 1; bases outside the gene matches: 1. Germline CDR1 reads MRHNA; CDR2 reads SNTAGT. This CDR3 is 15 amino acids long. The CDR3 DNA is TGTGCCAGCAGTGATGGGACTAGCGGCACAGATACGCAGTATTTT. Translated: CASSDGTSGTDTQYF.

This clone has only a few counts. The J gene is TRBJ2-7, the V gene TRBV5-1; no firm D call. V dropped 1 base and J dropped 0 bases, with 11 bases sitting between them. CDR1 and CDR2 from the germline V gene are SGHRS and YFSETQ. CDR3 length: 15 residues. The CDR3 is CASSLYSPHSYEQYF. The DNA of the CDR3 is TGCGCCAGCAGCTTGTACTCTCCCCACTCCTACGAGCAGTACTTC. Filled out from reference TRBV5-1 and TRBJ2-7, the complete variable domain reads KAGVTQTPRYLIKTRGQQVTLSCSPISGHRSVSWYQQTPGQGLQFLFEYFSETQRNKGNFPGRFSGRQFSNSRSEMNVSTLELGDSALYLCASSLYSPHSYEQYFGPGTRLTVT.

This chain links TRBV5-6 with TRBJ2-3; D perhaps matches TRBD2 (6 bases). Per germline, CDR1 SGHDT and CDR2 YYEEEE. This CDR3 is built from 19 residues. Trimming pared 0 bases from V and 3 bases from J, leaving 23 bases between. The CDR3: CASSLGPAGTSQWTDTQYF. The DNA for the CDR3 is TGTGCCAGCAGCTTGGGGCCCGCGGGGACTTCACAGTGGACAGATACGCAGTATTTT.

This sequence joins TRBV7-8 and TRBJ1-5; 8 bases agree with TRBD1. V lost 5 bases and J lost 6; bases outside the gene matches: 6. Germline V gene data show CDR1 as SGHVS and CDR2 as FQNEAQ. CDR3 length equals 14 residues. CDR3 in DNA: TGTGCCAGCAGCAGAGAGACAGGGGTTCAGCCCCAGCATTTT. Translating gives CASSRETGVQPQHF.

The CDR3, as DNA: TGCGCCAGCAGTCAATCGATGCTAAGGACAGGGAATTCCTACGAGCAGTACTTC. Protein product: CASSQSMLRTGNSYEQYF. The rearrangement joins TRBV23-1 to TRBJ2-7; the match to TRBD1 covers 8 bases. TRBV23-1 is noted as an ORF with a role that remains uncertain. Unmatched junction bases numbered 11, after V lost 0 bases and J lost 1 base. The CDR3 contains 18 residues.

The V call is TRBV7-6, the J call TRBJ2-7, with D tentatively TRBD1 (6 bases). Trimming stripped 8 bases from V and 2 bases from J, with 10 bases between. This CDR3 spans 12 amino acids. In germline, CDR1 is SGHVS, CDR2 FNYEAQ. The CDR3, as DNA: TGTGCCAGCGCGGACAGTCCCTACGAGCAGTACTTC. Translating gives CASADSPYEQYF.

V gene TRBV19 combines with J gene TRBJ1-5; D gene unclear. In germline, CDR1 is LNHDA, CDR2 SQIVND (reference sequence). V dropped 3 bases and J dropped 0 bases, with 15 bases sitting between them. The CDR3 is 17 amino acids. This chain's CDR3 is CASSMAAENPSNQPQHF. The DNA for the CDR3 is TGTGCCAGTAGTATGGCGGCGGAAAATCCTAGCAATCAGCCCCAGCATTTT.

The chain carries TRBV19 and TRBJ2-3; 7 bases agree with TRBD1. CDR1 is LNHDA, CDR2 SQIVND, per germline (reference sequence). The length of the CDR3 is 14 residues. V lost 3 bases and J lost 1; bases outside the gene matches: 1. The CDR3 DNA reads TGTGCCAGTAGTATCGACAGGGGCACAGATACGCAGTATTTT. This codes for CASSIDRGTDTQYF. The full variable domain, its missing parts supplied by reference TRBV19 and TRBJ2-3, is DGGITQSPKYLFRKEGQNVTLSCEQNLNHDAMYWYRQDPGQGLRLIYYSQIVNDFQKGDIAEGYSVSREKKESFPLTVTSAQKNPTAFYLCASSIDRGTDTQYFGPGTRLTVL.